These 9 T cell receptor beta chains came from one sample sequenced in a study of T-cell memory formation after mild COVID-19. TCRdb re-analysed the 5' RACE reads in MiXCR, keeping a single row per CDR3 protein. This table holds roughly 190,000 distinct CDR3 sequences, more than 25% found once. Sample: PBMCs or a T cell subset sorted from them (not recorded which). These receptors came from an adult woman who had mild COVID-19 (a few samples of this study predate the infection). Cell type and time point are not known.

This clonotype was seen more than once but under ten times. V and J are TRBV14 and TRBJ2-3; D may be TRBD2 (5 bases). The V end was cut by 1 base, the J end by 1 base, with 9 bases between. Germline loops: CDR1 SGHDN, CDR2 FVKESK. The CDR3 runs 15 residues. The CDR3 DNA reads as TGTGCCAGCAGCCAAGCTAGGACTCGCACAGATACGCAGTATTTT. Translation: CASSQARTRTDTQYF.

The J gene is TRBJ2-7, the V gene TRBV18; 7 nucleotides align to TRBD1. Germline lookup yields CDR1 KGHSH and CDR2 LQKENI. Unmatched junction bases numbered 9, after V lost 3 bases and J lost 4 bases. This CDR3 has 15 amino acids. In DNA, the CDR3 is TGTGCCAGCTCACCGCTCCACGGACAGGCATACGAGCAGTACTTC. Its protein product is CASSPLHGQAYEQYF.

This clonotype was seen a few times. This rearrangement joins TRBV7-9 to TRBJ2-5; 7 bases match TRBD1. There are 14 residues in the CDR3. Germline CDR1 SEHNR, CDR2 FQNEAQ (reference sequence). The V segment lost 3 bases and the J segment 5 bases; nucleotides outside the gene matches: 6. The DNA for the CDR3 is TGTGCCAGCAGCTTCACAGGGGTTAGGGAGACCCAGTACTTC. Its protein is CASSFTGVRETQYF.

The chain uses TRBV7-2 and TRBJ2-2; possible D gene TRBD2, 5 bases. Looked up from germline, CDR1 is SGHTA and CDR2 is FQGNSA. CDR3 length equals 14 residues. V lost 5 bases to trimming and J lost 6 bases, with 13 bases between them. The chain's CDR3 is CASSRRSGAGELFF. The CDR3 DNA sequence: TGTGCCAGCAGCCGGAGGAGTGGGGCCGGGGAGCTGTTTTTT.

This clonotype has only a few counts. CDR3 sequence reads: CASSYTGTDLYGYTF. DNA of the CDR3: TGTGCCAGCAGTTACACCGGGACAGATCTGTATGGCTACACCTTC. The rearrangement uses TRBV6-5 and TRBJ1-2; 7 nucleotides match TRBD1. V was clipped by 2 bases and J by 5 bases; unmatched bases: 8. The CDR3 covers 15 residues. Per germline, CDR1 MNHEY and CDR2 SVGAGI.

The gene calls are TRBV18 and TRBJ2-4; D gene ambiguous. Germline CDR1 is KGHSH and CDR2 is LQKENI. This CDR3 spans 14 amino acids. Trimming removed 1 base from V and 0 bases from J, with 4 bases in between. In DNA form, the CDR3 reads TGTGCCAGCTCACCACAGGGAGCCAAAAACATTCAGTACTTC. Translation: CASSPQGAKNIQYF.

This clonotype came up a few times. The V and J genes are TRBV7-9 and TRBJ1-2; no definite D call. The CDR3 is 12 residues long. Trimming removed 7 bases from V and 8 bases from J, with 14 bases in between. CDR1 and CDR2 (germline): SEHNR, FQNEAQ (reference sequence). CDR3 sequence (DNA): TGTGCCAGCACCGTAGACCTAGGGGGCTACACCTTC. Amino acid sequence: CASTVDLGGYTF.

In this sample, this clonotype turned up a few times. V is TRBV20-1 and J is TRBJ2-1, with 9 bases matching TRBD1. V was pared by 4 bases and J by 4 bases, with 8 bases of the junction left unmatched. Germline assignment: CDR1 DFQATT and CDR2 SNEGSKA (reference sequence). The CDR3 runs 15 residues. The CDR3 sequence: CSAMTGGSYYNEQFF. The DNA for the CDR3 is TGCAGTGCTATGACAGGGGGTTCGTATTACAATGAGCAGTTCTTC.

V is TRBV19 and J is TRBJ2-5; D remains ambiguous. The CDR3 totals 15 residues. Germline V gene data show CDR1 as LNHDA and CDR2 as SQIVND (reference sequence). Trimming left V 7 bases short and J 5 bases short, with 20 bases between. The CDR3 here is CASTPAPGRWETQYF. The CDR3 DNA follows: TGTGCCAGTACCCCAGCCCCCGGTCGATGGGAGACCCAGTACTTC. The full variable domain, its missing parts supplied by reference TRBV19 and TRBJ2-5, is DGGITQSPKYLFRKEGQNVTLSCEQNLNHDAMYWYRQDPGQGLRLIYYSQIVNDFQKGDIAEGYSVSREKKESFPLTVTSAQKNPTAFYLCASTPAPGRWETQYFGPGTRLLVL.